What follows describes a single T cell receptor beta chain. What it binds is not known. Run at survey level, the immunoSEQ assay was version v3.0. This table comes from immunoSEQ multiplex PCR, and its TCRdb copy is limited to in-frame clones, with some not included. The table has under 25,000 clones, 76% seen once; the top ten hold approximately 9.3%. This record comes from a study of long-term antiretroviral therapy in people with HIV. Whole-study findings and limits: Diversity measured after ART increased yet remained under transplant donor controls. Relative to control repertoires, HIV repertoires exhibited narrower CDR3 length ranges.

The source material was unsorted PBMCs, sampled 0.5 years before starting antiretroviral therapy. The sequence came from a man in his late teens or twenties with HIV.

CDR3 residues: CASSYSGKAFF. In DNA form, the CDR3 reads TGTGCCAGCAGTTACTCAGGGAAAGCTTTCTTT. This chain uses TRBV6-6 with TRBJ1-1; D gene unclear. The CDR3 length is 11 residues. Trimming took 0 bases from V and 9 from J, leaving 5 bases between them. CDR1 is MNHNY, CDR2 SVGAGI, per germline (reference sequence).